The 9 T cell receptor beta chains below come from one sample, sequenced in a study of T cell responses to AZD1222 COVID-19 vaccine. TCRdb's table, derived via immunoSEQ multiplex PCR, lists solely in-frame clones and lacks some. This table holds approximately 150,000 clones, more than 85% found once. This material consisted of peripheral blood, taken on day 0 of AZD1222 vaccination. These receptor sequences come from an adult in good health.

The V gene is TRBV18, the J gene TRBJ1-2; a weak D match, TRBD1 (5 bases). This CDR3 comprises 15 residues. CDR1 is KGHSH and CDR2 is LQKENI in the germline V gene. V lost 5 bases, J lost 3 bases, and 16 bases lay in between. CDR3 residues: CASSSTGTVDYGYTF. Written as DNA, the CDR3 is TGTGCCAGCTCATCAACCGGGACGGTCGACTATGGCTACACCTTC.

This clone appeared once. The V gene is TRBV25-1, the J gene TRBJ2-1; D might be TRBD1 (7 bases). Between the trimmed V and J ends, which lost 4 bases and 5 bases, there was a span of 18 bases. This CDR3 is 16 amino acids long. Germline V gives CDR1 MGHDK, CDR2 SYGVNS. Here the CDR3 reads CASSAKGAGGDNEQFF. DNA of the CDR3: TGTGCCAGCAGTGCTAAGGGGGCCGGGGGAGACAATGAGCAGTTCTTC. The complete variable domain, with remaining parts taken from reference TRBV25-1 and TRBJ2-1, reads EADIYQTPRYLVIGTGKKITLECSQTMGHDKMYWYQQDPGMELHLIHYSYGVNSTEKGDLSSESTVSRIRTEHFPLTLESARPSHTSQYLCASSAKGAGGDNEQFFGPGTRLTVL.

The chain employs TRBV11-3 and TRBJ2-1, with D possibly matching TRBD2 (6 bases). From germline, CDR1 is SGHNT and CDR2 YENEEA. CDR3 size: 16 residues. Trimming removed 4 bases from V and 1 base from J, with 14 bases in between. The CDR3 loop is CASSSSVGRSYNEQFF. CDR3 DNA: TGTGCCAGCAGCTCTAGTGTGGGGAGGTCCTACAATGAGCAGTTCTTC.

This clone showed up just once. V gene TRBV5-6 combines with J gene TRBJ1-5; 8 nucleotides align to TRBD1. The ends lost 3 bases at V and 3 bases at J; junction bases unmatched: 5. CDR1 SGHDT and CDR2 YYEEEE come from the germline V gene. The CDR3 runs 15 residues. The chain's CDR3 is CASSWGGQANQPQHF. CDR3 coding DNA: TGTGCCAGCAGCTGGGGGGGACAGGCCAATCAGCCCCAGCATTTT.

The chain employs TRBV28 and TRBJ2-1; 8 bases line up with TRBD1. V dropped 5 bases and J dropped 8; count of bases not matched to a gene: 8. CDR3 length: 14 residues. The germline V gene has CDR1 MDHEN and CDR2 SYDVKM. CDR3 bases: TGTGCCAGCAGTCAGGACAGGGTAAGCGATGAGCAGTTCTTC. Amino acid sequence: CASSQDRVSDEQFF.

The J gene is TRBJ1-5, the V gene TRBV12-5, with 9 bases matching TRBD1. Germline V gene data show CDR1 as LGHNT and CDR2 as FRNRAP. The CDR3 is 16 residues long. Trimming cost V 7 bases and J 3 bases; bases outside gene matches: 10. The CDR3 region is CASALGGQGPNQPQHF. The CDR3, as DNA: TGTGCTAGTGCCCTAGGGGGACAGGGCCCCAATCAGCCCCAGCATTTT.

V is TRBV4-3 and J is TRBJ2-7; 10 bases are shared with TRBD1. The CDR3 spans 16 residues. V lost 0 bases and J lost 1; bases outside the gene matches: 3. CDR1 is LGHNA, CDR2 YSLEER, per germline. The CDR3 nucleotides are TGCGCCAGCAGCCAAGAGGGGGGACAGGGGTCCTACGAGCAGTACTTC. The encoded protein is CASSQEGGQGSYEQYF.

The V call is TRBV13, the J call TRBJ1-2; no definite D call. Germline CDR1 reads PRHDT; CDR2 reads FYEKMQ (reference sequence). The V and J ends lost 0 bases and 6 bases respectively, with 11 bases between them. The CDR3 loop spans 14 amino acids. CDR3 residues: CASSLGLQLHGYTF. The CDR3 region has the DNA TGTGCCAGCAGCTTAGGGCTCCAACTACATGGCTACACCTTC.

The V and J genes are TRBV12-3 or TRBV12-4 and TRBJ2-5; a weak D match, TRBD1 (6 bases). V lost 3 bases to trimming and J lost 4 bases, with 9 bases between them. The CDR3 extends over 13 amino acids. CDR3 protein: CASSFRGGETQYF. The CDR3 DNA sequence: TGTGCCAGCAGTTTCAGGGGTGGAGAGACCCAGTACTTC.